This TCR beta chain is drawn from a study of cytomegalovirus exposure and HLA in healthy donors. Study information: Findings of an earlier analysis included 117 million unique TCR beta sequences from roughly 200 million T cells.

As regards this clone: Its matching antigen is unknown.

PCR involved 60 Vbeta and 13 Jbeta primers. The method was immunoSEQ multiplex PCR; TCRdb's version includes in-frame clones alone and lacks a portion of them. Found here are 130,000 or so clones, 65% to 85% of them singletons; the top ten hold roughly 1.5%. Notes on the study in general: In a later analysis, CMV-associated beta chains were mostly HLA-associated, it appeared. In most subjects, TCR beta sequences reportedly gave accurate predictions of HLA-A and HLA-B alleles.

The receptor was isolated from a woman between 18 and 30 years old in good health and CMV-seronegative. The source material was PBMCs.

The DNA for the CDR3 is TGTGCCAGCAGCGACCCGCGACTAGCGGGAGGCCAAGAGACCCAGTACTTC. Protein: CASSDPRLAGGQETQYF. The chain links TRBV7-2 to TRBJ2-5; 13 bases are shared with TRBD2. Germline V lookup: CDR1 SGHTA, CDR2 FQGNSA. V shed 5 bases, J shed 1 base, and the junction held 7 bases outside the gene matches. The length of the CDR3 is 17 residues.